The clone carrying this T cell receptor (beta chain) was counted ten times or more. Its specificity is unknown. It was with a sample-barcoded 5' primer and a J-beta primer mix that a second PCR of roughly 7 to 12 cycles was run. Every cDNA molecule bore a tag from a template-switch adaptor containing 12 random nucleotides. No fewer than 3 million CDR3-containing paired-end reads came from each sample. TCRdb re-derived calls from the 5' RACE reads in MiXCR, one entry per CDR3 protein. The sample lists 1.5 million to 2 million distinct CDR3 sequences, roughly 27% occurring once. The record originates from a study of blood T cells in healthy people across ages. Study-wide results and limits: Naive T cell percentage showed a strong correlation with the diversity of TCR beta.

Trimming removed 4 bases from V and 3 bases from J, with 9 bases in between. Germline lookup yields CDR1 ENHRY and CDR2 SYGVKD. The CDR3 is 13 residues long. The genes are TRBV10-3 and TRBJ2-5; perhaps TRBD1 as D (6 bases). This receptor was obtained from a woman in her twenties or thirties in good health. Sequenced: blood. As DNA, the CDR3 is TGTGCCATCAGTGGGACAGAGGAAGAGACCCAGTACTTC. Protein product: CAISGTEEETQYF.